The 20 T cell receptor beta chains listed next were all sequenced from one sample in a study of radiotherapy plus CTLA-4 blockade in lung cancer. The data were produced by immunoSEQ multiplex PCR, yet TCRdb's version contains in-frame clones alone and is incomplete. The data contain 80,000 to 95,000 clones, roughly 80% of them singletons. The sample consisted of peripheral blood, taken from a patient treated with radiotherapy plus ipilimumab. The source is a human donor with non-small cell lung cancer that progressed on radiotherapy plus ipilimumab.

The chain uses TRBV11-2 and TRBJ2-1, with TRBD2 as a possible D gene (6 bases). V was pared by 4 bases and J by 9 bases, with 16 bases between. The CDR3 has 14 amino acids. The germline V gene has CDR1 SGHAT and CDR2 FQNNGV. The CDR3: CASSSGLRNREQFF. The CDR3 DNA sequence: TGTGCCAGCAGCTCGGGACTCAGAAATCGTGAGCAGTTCTTC.

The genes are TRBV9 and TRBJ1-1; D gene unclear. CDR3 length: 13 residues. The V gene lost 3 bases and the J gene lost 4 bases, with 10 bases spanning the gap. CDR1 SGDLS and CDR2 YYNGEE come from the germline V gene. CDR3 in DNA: TGTGCCAGCAGCGCATATTTGGGCACTGAAGCTTTCTTT. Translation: CASSAYLGTEAFF.

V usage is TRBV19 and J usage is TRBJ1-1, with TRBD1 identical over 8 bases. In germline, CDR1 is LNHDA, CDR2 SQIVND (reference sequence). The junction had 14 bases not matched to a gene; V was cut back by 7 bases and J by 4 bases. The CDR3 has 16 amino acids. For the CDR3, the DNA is TGTGCCAGTAACAAGGAGACAGGGGCCCGCATCACTGAAGCTTTCTTT. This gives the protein CASNKETGARITEAFF.

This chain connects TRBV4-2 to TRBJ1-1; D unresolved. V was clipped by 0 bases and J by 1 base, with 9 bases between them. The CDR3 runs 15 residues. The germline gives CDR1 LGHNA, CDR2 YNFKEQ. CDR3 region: CASSQDSKGNTEAFF. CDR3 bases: TGTGCCAGCAGCCAAGATTCCAAGGGGAACACTGAAGCTTTCTTT.

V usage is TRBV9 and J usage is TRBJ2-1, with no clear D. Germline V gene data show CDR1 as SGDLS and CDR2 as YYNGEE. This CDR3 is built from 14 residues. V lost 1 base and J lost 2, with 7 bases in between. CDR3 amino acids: CASSVPGAYNEQFF. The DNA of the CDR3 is TGTGCCAGCAGCGTACCGGGTGCCTACAATGAGCAGTTCTTC.

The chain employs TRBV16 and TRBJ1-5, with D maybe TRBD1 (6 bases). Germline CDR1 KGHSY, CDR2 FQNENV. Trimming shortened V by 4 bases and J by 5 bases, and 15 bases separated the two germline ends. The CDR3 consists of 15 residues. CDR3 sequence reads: CASSPVGGVDQPQHF. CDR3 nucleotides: TGTGCCAGCAGCCCCGTAGGGGGAGTTGATCAGCCCCAGCATTTT.

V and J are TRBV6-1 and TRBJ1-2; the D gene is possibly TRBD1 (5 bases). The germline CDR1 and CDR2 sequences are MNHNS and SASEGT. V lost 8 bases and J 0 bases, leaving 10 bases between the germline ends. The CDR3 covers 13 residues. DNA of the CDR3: TGTGCCAGCCACAAGGACACTAACTATGGCTACACCTTC. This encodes CASHKDTNYGYTF.

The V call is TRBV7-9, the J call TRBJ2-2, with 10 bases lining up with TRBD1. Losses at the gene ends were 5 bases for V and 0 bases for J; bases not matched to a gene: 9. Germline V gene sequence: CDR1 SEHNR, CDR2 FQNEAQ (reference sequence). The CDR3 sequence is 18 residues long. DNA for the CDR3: TGTGCCAGCAGCCCGTCGACAGGGGGCCCAACGAACACCGGGGAGCTGTTTTTT. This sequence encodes CASSPSTGGPTNTGELFF.

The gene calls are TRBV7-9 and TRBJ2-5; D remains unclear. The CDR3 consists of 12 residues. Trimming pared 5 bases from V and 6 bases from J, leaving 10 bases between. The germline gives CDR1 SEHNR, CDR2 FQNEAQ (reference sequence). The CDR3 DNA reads TGTGCCAGCAGCCCACCCTGGAAGACCCAGTACTTC. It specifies CASSPPWKTQYF.

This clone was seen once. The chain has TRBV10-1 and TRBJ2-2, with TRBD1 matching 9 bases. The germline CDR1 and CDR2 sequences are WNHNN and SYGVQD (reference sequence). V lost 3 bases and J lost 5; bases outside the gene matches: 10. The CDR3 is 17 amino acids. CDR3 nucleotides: TGCGCCAGCAGTGATAAATGGGACAGGGTCACTACCGGGGAGCTGTTTTTT. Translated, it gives CASSDKWDRVTTGELFF.

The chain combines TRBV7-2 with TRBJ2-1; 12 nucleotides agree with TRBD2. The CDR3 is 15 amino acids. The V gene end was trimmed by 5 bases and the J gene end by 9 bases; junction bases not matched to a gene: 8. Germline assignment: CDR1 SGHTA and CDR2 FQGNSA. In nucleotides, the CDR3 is TGTGCCAGCAGCCCTAGCGGGAGGGCCTCTGGTGAGCAGTTCTTC. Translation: CASSPSGRASGEQFF.

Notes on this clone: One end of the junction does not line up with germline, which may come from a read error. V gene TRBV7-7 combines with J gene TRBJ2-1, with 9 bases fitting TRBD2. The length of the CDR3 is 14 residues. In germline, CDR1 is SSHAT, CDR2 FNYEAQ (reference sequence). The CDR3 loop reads CASSWGTSNTEQFF. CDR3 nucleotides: TGTGCTAGCAGCTGGGGGACTAGCAATACTGAGCAGTTCTTC.

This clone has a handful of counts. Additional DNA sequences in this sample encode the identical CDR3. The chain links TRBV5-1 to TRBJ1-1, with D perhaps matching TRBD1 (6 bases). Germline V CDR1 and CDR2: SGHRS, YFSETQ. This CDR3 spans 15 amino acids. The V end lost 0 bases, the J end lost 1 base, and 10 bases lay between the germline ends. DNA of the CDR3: TGCGCCAGCAGCTTGGCGGGGGCGAGGAACACTGAAGCTTTCTTT. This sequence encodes CASSLAGARNTEAFF.

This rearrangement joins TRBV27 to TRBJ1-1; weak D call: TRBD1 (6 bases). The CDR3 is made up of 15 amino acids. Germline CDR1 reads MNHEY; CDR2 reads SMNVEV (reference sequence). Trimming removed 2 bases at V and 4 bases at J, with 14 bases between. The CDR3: CASSLGGGRGTEAFF. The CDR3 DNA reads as TGTGCCAGCAGTTTAGGTGGGGGGCGGGGCACTGAAGCTTTCTTT.

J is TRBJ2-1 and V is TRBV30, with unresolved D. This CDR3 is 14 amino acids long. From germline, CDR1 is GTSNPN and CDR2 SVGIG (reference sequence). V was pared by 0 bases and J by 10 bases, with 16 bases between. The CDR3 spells CAWSVRLEVREQFF. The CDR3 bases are TGTGCCTGGAGTGTAAGGCTAGAAGTAAGGGAGCAGTTCTTC.

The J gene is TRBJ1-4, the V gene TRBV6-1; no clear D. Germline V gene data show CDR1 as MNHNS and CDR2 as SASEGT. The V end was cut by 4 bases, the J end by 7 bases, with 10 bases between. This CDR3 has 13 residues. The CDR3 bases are TGTGCCAGCAGTGCAGAATACTTTGAAAAACTGTTTTTT. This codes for CASSAEYFEKLFF.

The DNA of the CDR3 is TGTGCCAGCAGTTTATCAAATTGGGGGGGATACGGCTACACCTTC. Its translation is CASSLSNWGGYGYTF. This chain connects TRBV28 to TRBJ1-2, with a tentative D call TRBD1 (5 bases). The CDR3 length is 15 residues. In germline, CDR1 is MDHEN, CDR2 SYDVKM. The V gene lost 1 base and the J gene lost 8 bases, with 17 bases spanning the gap.

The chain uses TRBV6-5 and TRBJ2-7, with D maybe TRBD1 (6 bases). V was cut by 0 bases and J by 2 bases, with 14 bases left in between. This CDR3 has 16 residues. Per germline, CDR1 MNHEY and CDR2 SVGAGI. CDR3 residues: CASSYSILQGAYEQYF. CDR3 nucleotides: TGTGCCAGCAGTTACTCGATTCTACAGGGTGCCTACGAGCAGTACTTC.

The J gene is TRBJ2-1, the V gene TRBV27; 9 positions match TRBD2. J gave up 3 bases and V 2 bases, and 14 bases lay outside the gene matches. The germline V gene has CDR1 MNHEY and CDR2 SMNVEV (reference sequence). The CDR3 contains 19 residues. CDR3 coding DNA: TGTGCCAGCAGTTTAAACCGACCTTGGCGGGAGGGCCGCTACAATGAGCAGTTCTTC. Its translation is CASSLNRPWREGRYNEQFF.

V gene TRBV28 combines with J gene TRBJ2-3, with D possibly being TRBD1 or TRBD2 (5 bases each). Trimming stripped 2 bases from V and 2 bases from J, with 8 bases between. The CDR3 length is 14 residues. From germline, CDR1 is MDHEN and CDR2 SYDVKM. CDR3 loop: CASSLEGTTDTQYF. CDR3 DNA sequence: TGTGCCAGCAGTTTAGAGGGGACCACAGATACGCAGTATTTT.